This T cell receptor (beta chain) appears in the sequencing data of a study of sequential checkpoint blockade in melanoma. The treatment here: randomized to nivolumab then ipilimumab (arm A) or the reverse (arm B). PBMC sorting kept live CD3+CD8+ cells without CD19 or CD56. The V and J ends lost 3 bases and 5 bases respectively, with 10 bases between them. The germline gives CDR1 GTSNPN, CDR2 SVGIG (reference sequence). This CDR3 has 13 amino acids. This table comes from immunoSEQ multiplex PCR, and its TCRdb copy is limited to in-frame clones, with some not included. This table holds about 32,000 clones, approximately 82% found once.

This chain links TRBV30 with TRBJ2-2; the D gene is possibly TRBD2 (5 bases). Here the sequenced sample was CD8+ T cells sorted from blood (inferred from file names), taken from a patient given nivolumab and ipilimumab in sequence. This TCR came from a human donor with melanoma. The CDR3 DNA follows: TGTGCCTGGAGCGCGACGGGGACCGGGGAGCTGTTTTTT. Its protein product is CAWSATGTGELFF.